These 25 T cell receptor beta chains originate from one sample sequenced in a study of T cell responses to AZD1222 COVID-19 vaccine. The data were produced by immunoSEQ multiplex PCR, yet TCRdb's version contains in-frame clones alone and is incomplete. Of roughly 160,000 clones in the sample, 80% to 95% were seen once. The sequencing used peripheral blood, collected on day 0 of AZD1222 vaccination. The receptors originated from an adult in good health.

This chain uses TRBV11-2 with TRBJ2-7, with D perhaps assigned TRBD1 or TRBD2 (6 bases each). Trimming shortened V by 4 bases and J by 0 bases, and 16 bases separated the two germline ends. The CDR3 length is 16 residues. The germline V gene has CDR1 SGHAT and CDR2 FQNNGV. The CDR3 protein is CASSSPQGRSSYEQYF. DNA of the CDR3: TGTGCCAGCAGCTCCCCTCAGGGGAGGAGCTCCTACGAGCAGTACTTC.

The chain couples TRBV4-1 to TRBJ2-3, with 8 bases fitting TRBD1. The CDR3 consists of 14 residues. Trimming cost V 7 bases and J 4 bases; bases outside gene matches: 7. Germline V gene data show CDR1 as MGHRA and CDR2 as YSYEKL. The CDR3 here is CASTRDRPSDTQYF. In DNA form, the CDR3 reads TGCGCCAGCACCCGGGACAGGCCCTCAGATACGCAGTATTTT.

This rearrangement joins TRBV6-2 or TRBV6-3 to TRBJ2-7; 9 bases line up with TRBD2. CDR1 MNHEY and CDR2 SVGEGT come from the germline V gene. V was pared by 3 bases and J by 6 bases, with 9 bases of the junction left unmatched. This CDR3 is 15 amino acids long. The CDR3 spells CASSYRKLAGLEQYF. The CDR3 region has the DNA TGTGCCAGCAGTTATAGAAAACTAGCGGGTCTCGAGCAGTACTTC.

This chain links TRBV4-2 with TRBJ1-2, with D possibly matching TRBD1 (5 bases). The germline V and J ends were trimmed by 9 bases and 0 bases, with 11 bases remaining between them. Looked up from germline, CDR1 is LGHNA and CDR2 is YNFKEQ. The CDR3 is made up of 13 amino acids. Written as DNA, the CDR3 is TGTGCCAGTGGGACCGACACTAACTATGGCTACACCTTC. It codes for CASGTDTNYGYTF.

The chain is built from TRBV5-6 and TRBJ1-3; D perhaps matches TRBD1 (6 bases). Germline CDR1 is SGHDT and CDR2 is YYEEEE. The CDR3 is made up of 16 amino acids. V gave up 4 bases and J gave up 0 bases, with 14 bases separating them. CDR3 DNA: TGTGCCAGCAGCAAGTCGACAGGCCGCTCTGGAAACACCATATATTTT. This codes for CASSKSTGRSGNTIYF.

This clone was seen a few times. The rearrangement joins TRBV6-5 to TRBJ2-7, with a weak D call TRBD2 (5 bases). The CDR3 has 14 amino acids. V shed 1 base and J shed 1 base, with 8 bases lying between them. Germline CDR1 MNHEY, CDR2 SVGAGI. Here the CDR3 reads CASSYFPGSYEQYF. As DNA, the CDR3 is TGTGCCAGCAGTTACTTTCCGGGATCCTACGAGCAGTACTTC.

The chain joins TRBV5-4 to TRBJ2-1; 8 nucleotides match TRBD2. The V gene end was trimmed by 0 bases and the J gene end by 8 bases; junction bases not matched to a gene: 13. The CDR3 sequence is 17 residues long. Germline loops: CDR1 SGHNT, CDR2 YYREEE (reference sequence). CDR3 nucleotide sequence: TGTGCCAGCAGCTTGGCCTATCAGCGGGAGATAGGCGATGAGCAGTTCTTC. This encodes CASSLAYQREIGDEQFF.

This clone was found a few times. This chain connects TRBV4-3 to TRBJ1-1, with D perhaps TRBD1 (5 bases). This CDR3 spans 14 amino acids. V was cut by 1 base and J by 8 bases, with 14 bases left in between. Germline V lookup: CDR1 LGHNA, CDR2 YSLEER. The CDR3 DNA follows: TGCGCCAGCAGCCAAGGGTCCTACAGGCCGGAAGCTTTCTTT. It codes for CASSQGSYRPEAFF.

The gene calls are TRBV19 and TRBJ1-3; TRBD1 agrees at 10 bases. Germline V lookup: CDR1 LNHDA, CDR2 SQIVND (reference sequence). Germline trimming cut 2 bases from V and 1 base from J; bases unmatched to any gene: 11. The CDR3 has 19 amino acids. This CDR3 reads CASSIRGQGIPTSGNTIYF. In nucleotides, the CDR3 is TGTGCCAGTAGTATACGGGGACAGGGGATACCAACATCTGGAAACACCATATATTTT.

The chain joins TRBV5-4 to TRBJ2-7; TRBD2 matches at 8 bases. Germline lookup yields CDR1 SGHNT and CDR2 YYREEE (reference sequence). The V segment lost 0 bases and the J segment 7 bases; nucleotides outside the gene matches: 9. The CDR3 extends over 15 amino acids. The CDR3 DNA sequence: TGTGCCAGCAGCTTGGCGCCCGGGGGGGCCTGGGAGCAGTACTTC. It codes for CASSLAPGGAWEQYF.

This chain joins TRBV7-2 and TRBJ2-7; 10 bases align to TRBD2. This CDR3 contains 15 residues. Losses at the gene ends were 5 bases for V and 3 bases for J; bases not matched to a gene: 7. Germline assignment: CDR1 SGHTA and CDR2 FQGNSA. CDR3 in amino acids: CASSQVGLANYEQYF. CDR3 sequence (DNA): TGTGCCAGCAGCCAAGTGGGACTAGCGAACTACGAGCAGTACTTC.

The chain couples TRBV10-2 to TRBJ1-5; 9 nucleotides agree with TRBD1. Germline assignment: CDR1 WSHSY and CDR2 SAAADI. V shed 6 bases, J shed 3 bases, and the junction held 6 bases outside the gene matches. CDR3 length: 15 residues. The CDR3 protein is CASSPGTGNNQPQHF. DNA for the CDR3: TGCGCCAGCAGCCCCGGGACAGGGAACAATCAGCCCCAGCATTTT.

The chain uses TRBV4-1 and TRBJ1-4; D remains ambiguous. The germline gives CDR1 MGHRA, CDR2 YSYEKL. The CDR3 runs 13 residues. The V end was cut by 0 bases, the J end by 8 bases, with 7 bases between. CDR3 region: CASSQEWEEKLFF. The CDR3 DNA follows: TGCGCCAGCAGCCAAGAGTGGGAGGAAAAACTGTTTTTT.

J is TRBJ1-2 and V is TRBV5-1; weak D call: TRBD1 (5 bases). Looked up from germline, CDR1 is SGHRS and CDR2 is YFSETQ. CDR3 length equals 16 residues. Trimming shortened V by 0 bases and J by 1 base, and 13 bases separated the two germline ends. CDR3 nucleotides: TGCGCCAGCAGCTTGGACCCGGGACGGGGTAACTATGGCTACACCTTC. Translation: CASSLDPGRGNYGYTF.

This clone showed up just once. The V and J genes are TRBV10-3 and TRBJ2-7; weak D call: TRBD1 (5 bases). V dropped 0 bases and J dropped 4 bases, with 19 bases sitting between them. CDR1 is ENHRY, CDR2 SYGVKD, per germline. The CDR3 is 17 residues long. CDR3 in amino acids: CAISESSGPKFRYEQYF. The CDR3 DNA follows: TGTGCCATCAGTGAGTCGTCAGGGCCCAAGTTCCGGTACGAGCAGTACTTC.

V and J are TRBV18 and TRBJ2-7, with unresolved D. This CDR3 is 14 amino acids long. Germline assignment: CDR1 KGHSH and CDR2 LQKENI. Trimming stripped 1 base from V and 0 bases from J, with 7 bases between. CDR3 amino acids: CASSPHPSSYEQYF. In nucleotides, the CDR3 is TGTGCCAGCTCACCACATCCCAGCTCCTACGAGCAGTACTTC.

The gene calls are TRBV5-1 and TRBJ1-2; D is perhaps TRBD1 (5 bases). Per the germline V gene, CDR1 is SGHRS and CDR2 is YFSETQ. Trimming removed 0 bases at V and 8 bases at J, with 17 bases between. The CDR3 is 15 amino acids. CDR3 amino acids: CASSLDGGSYGGYTF. CDR3 sequence (DNA): TGCGCCAGCAGCTTGGATGGGGGTAGCTATGGCGGCTACACCTTC.

The J gene is TRBJ1-4, the V gene TRBV2; D unclear. This CDR3 is 15 amino acids long. V was pared by 3 bases and J by 8 bases, with 16 bases between. Germline CDR1 and CDR2: SNHLY and FYNNEI. In nucleotides, the CDR3 is TGTGCCAGCAGTGATCGGGCAGTTGGACCCGAAAAACTGTTTTTT. It codes for CASSDRAVGPEKLFF.

The chain is built from TRBV7-8 and TRBJ2-7; D is unclear. V shed 5 bases and J shed 2 bases, with 19 bases lying between them. Germline CDR1 SGHVS, CDR2 FQNEAQ. The CDR3 covers 16 residues. The CDR3 coding sequence is TGTGCCAGCAGCGGCCCAGGCACAAGAATGGCCTACGAGCAGTACTTC. It translates to CASSGPGTRMAYEQYF.

The J gene is TRBJ1-5, the V gene TRBV19; no reliable D call. Trimming cost V 4 bases and J 5 bases, with 15 bases left between them. The CDR3 sequence is 15 residues long. Germline assignment: CDR1 LNHDA and CDR2 SQIVND (reference sequence). In nucleotides, the CDR3 is TGTGCCAGTAGTAGGGCCGGCAGGTTGCATCAGCCCCAGCATTTT. Translating it yields CASSRAGRLHQPQHF.

The V and J genes are TRBV4-3 and TRBJ2-7, with D perhaps TRBD1 (6 bases). Germline CDR1 reads LGHNA; CDR2 reads YSLEER. The ends were cut back, 1 base at V and 0 bases at J, with 16 bases in the middle. This CDR3 region has 17 residues. The CDR3 loop reads CASSQVRIRGVSYEQYF. The CDR3 DNA reads as TGCGCCAGCAGCCAAGTTCGGATCAGGGGAGTCTCCTACGAGCAGTACTTC.

The rearrangement joins TRBV7-8 to TRBJ1-6, with D unclear. The V gene's germline CDR1 is SGHVS and CDR2 FQNEAQ. This CDR3 is built from 16 residues. V shed 5 bases and J shed 2 bases, with 13 bases lying between them. The CDR3 region has the DNA TGTGCCAGCAGCCCACGAACAGTGGCCTATAATTCACCCCTCCACTTT. Amino acid sequence: CASSPRTVAYNSPLHF. The full variable domain, rest sourced from reference TRBV7-8 and TRBJ1-6, is GAGVSQSPRYKVAKRGQDVALRCDPISGHVSLFWYQQALGQGPEFLTYFQNEAQLDKSGLPSDRFFAERPEGSVSTLKIQRTQQEDSAVYLCASSPRTVAYNSPLHFGNGTRLTVT.

The chain recombines TRBV5-5 with TRBJ1-5; D is unresolved. CDR1 and CDR2 (germline): SGHKS, YYEKEE (reference sequence). V was pared by 0 bases and J by 5 bases, with 18 bases between. The CDR3 extends over 17 amino acids. The CDR3 spells CASSLEEYGSRDQPQHF. DNA of the CDR3: TGTGCCAGCAGCTTGGAAGAGTACGGTTCTAGGGATCAGCCCCAGCATTTT.

The rearrangement links TRBV3-1 (or the pseudogene TRBV3-2) to TRBJ1-5; 7 positions match TRBD1. V was pared by 4 bases and J by 4 bases, with 4 bases of the junction left unmatched. The CDR3 is made up of 14 amino acids. The germline gives CDR1 LGHDT, CDR2 YNNKEL (reference sequence). This CDR3 reads CASSRDSFNQPQHF. The CDR3 DNA sequence: TGTGCCAGCAGCCGGGACAGCTTTAATCAGCCCCAGCATTTT.

There are a few counts of this clone. Other DNA sequences in this sample translate to the same CDR3. The chain employs TRBV10-3 and TRBJ1-1; D might be TRBD1 (6 bases). Germline lookup yields CDR1 ENHRY and CDR2 SYGVKD. The CDR3 loop spans 13 amino acids. Trimming cost V 5 bases and J 4 bases, with 11 bases left between them. The CDR3 sequence: CAISQQGSTEAFF. In DNA form, the CDR3 reads TGTGCCATCAGTCAACAGGGTAGCACTGAAGCTTTCTTT.